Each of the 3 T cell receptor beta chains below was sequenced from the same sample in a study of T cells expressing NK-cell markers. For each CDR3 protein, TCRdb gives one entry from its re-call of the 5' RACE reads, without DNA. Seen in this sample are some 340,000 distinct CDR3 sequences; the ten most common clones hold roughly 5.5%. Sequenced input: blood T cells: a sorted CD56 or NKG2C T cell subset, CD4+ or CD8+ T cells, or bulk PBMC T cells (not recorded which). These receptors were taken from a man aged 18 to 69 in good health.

This CDR3 reads CASSMWGTGGSNEQFF. The chain links TRBV7-3 to TRBJ2-1; TCRdb's D call, TRBD1, is unchecked because there is no DNA. This CDR3 has 16 amino acids. Germline CDR1 SGHTA, CDR2 FQGTGA.

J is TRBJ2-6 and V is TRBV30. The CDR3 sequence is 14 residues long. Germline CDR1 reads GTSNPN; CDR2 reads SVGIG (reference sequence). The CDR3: CAWKRDSGANVLTF.

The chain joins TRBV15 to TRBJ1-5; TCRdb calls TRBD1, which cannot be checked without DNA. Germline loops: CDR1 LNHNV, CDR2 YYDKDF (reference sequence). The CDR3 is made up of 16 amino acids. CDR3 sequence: CATSFRVPSSNQPQHF.